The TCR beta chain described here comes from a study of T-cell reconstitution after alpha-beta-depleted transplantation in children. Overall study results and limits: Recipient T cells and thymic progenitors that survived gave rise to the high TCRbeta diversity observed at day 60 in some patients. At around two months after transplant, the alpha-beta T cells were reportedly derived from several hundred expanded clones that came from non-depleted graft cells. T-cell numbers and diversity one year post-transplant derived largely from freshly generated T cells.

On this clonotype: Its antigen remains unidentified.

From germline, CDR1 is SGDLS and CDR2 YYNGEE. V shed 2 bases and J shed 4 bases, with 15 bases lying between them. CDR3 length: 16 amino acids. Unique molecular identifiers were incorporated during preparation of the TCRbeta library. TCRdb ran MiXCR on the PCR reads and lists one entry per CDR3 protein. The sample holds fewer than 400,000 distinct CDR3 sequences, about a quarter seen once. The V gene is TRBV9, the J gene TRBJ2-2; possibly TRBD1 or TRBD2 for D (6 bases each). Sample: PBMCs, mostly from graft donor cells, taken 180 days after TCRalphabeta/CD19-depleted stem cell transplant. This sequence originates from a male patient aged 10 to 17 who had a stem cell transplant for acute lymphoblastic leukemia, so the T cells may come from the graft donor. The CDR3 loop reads CASSVGRGGITGELFF. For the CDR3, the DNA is TGTGCCAGCAGCGTGGGGCGAGGGGGGATCACCGGGGAGCTGTTTTTT.